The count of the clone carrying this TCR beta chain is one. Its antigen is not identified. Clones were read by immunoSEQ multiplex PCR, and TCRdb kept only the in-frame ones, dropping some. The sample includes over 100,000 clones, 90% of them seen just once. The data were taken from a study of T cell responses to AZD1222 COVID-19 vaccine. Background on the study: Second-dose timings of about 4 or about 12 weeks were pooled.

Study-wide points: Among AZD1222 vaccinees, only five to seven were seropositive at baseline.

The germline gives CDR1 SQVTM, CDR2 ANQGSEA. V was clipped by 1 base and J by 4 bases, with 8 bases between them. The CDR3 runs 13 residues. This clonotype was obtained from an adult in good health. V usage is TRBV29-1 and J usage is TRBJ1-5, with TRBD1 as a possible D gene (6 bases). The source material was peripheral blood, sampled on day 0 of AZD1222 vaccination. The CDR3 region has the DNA TGCAGCGTTGAAGGGCAGGGGAATCAGCCCCAGCATTTT. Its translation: CSVEGQGNQPQHF. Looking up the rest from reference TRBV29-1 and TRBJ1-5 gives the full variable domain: SAVISQKPSRDICQRGTSLTIQCQVDSQVTMMFWYRQQPGQSLTLIATANQGSEATYESGFVIDKFPISRPNLTFSTLTVSNMSPEDSSIYLCSVEGQGNQPQHFGDGTRLSIL.